Detailed here is one T cell receptor beta chain. This specimen comes from a study of blood T cell repertoires in COVID-19. Study background: Samples of COVID-19 (acute and convalescent) were obtained from the United States, Italy and Spain.

Participants spanned ages about 18 to 100 years and resided in fewer than 30 US areas. Assignments of participants to cohorts depended upon their own reported clinical history. Clones were sequenced by immunoSEQ multiplex PCR, and TCRdb holds only the in-frame ones, with some missing. Found here are a few hundred thousand clones, 65% to 85% of them singletons; the top ten hold roughly 6.2%. The CDR3 spans 13 residues. Germline V CDR1 and CDR2: LNHDA, SQIVND (reference sequence). Trimming cost V 6 bases and J 11 bases; bases outside gene matches: 8. The source material was PBMCs or T cells enriched from blood (not recorded which). The sequence derives from a middle-aged woman who had recovered from COVID-19. This chain uses TRBV19 with TRBJ2-3; 10 positions agree with TRBD2. The CDR3 region has the DNA TGTGCCAGTAGACCTAGCGGGAGTTCAGGGCAGTATTTT. Protein sequence: CASRPSGSSGQYF.